This T cell receptor (beta chain) was identified in a study of cytotoxic CD8 clonotypes in ibrutinib-treated CLL (dated by TCRdb to 2020 to 2023). Regarding the research as a whole: In this cohort, more than 14 patients were treatment-naive and under 13 were relapsed/refractory, while around 18 had unmutated IGHV. Partial responses were observed in some 24 patients and complete responses in 2; after a median follow-up of around 68 months, remission was maintained in 15 or so patients and progression was observed in roughly 12. Samples at response were collected after a median of 12 months of treatment, with a range of 6 to 36 months. An average of about 260,000 productive templates and tens of thousands of productive rearrangements was obtained per sample. Of the roughly 86 participants in the trial, approximately 25 had longitudinal samples available. Cryopreserved peripheral blood mononuclear cells were collected at three points: before therapy, at response, and at either sustained remission or disease progression. Every sample from remission and from progressive disease was obtained while the patients were still on ibrutinib.

On a MiSeq, deep resolution sequencing aimed for a depth between 1 in 1 million and 1 in 200,000 T cells, with each clonotype covered approximately 9.2x on average. TCR beta libraries were generated with the immunoSEQ hsTCRB Kit. As for how the authors treated the data: ImmunoSEQ Data Assistant and ImmunoSEQ Analyzer were used for data analysis, and V, D and J genes were assigned according to IMGT definitions. Clonality, which ranges from 0 to 1, was calculated by subtracting the normalized Shannon entropy of productive rearrangement frequencies from one. Public clonotype analysis was restricted to overrepresented clonotypes comprising at least 0.05% of each patient's repertoire. Fewer than 15 repertoires from age-matched healthy donors, obtained from immuneACCESS, served as clonality controls. In its TCRdb copy, this immuneACCESS table keeps in-frame sequences only and misses some clones. Where compared with another copy, unresolved V genes explain less than half of these, and the others have no known cause. D and trimming come from the DNA, and the V and J calls and clone size come from that table. In this sample the table shows about 200,000 clones, about four fifths of which occur a single time. The ten largest clones add up to roughly 10% of the sample.

The CDR3 spans 15 residues, from the cysteine through the phenylalanine. Kept here is only the CDR3 DNA, which spans 45 bases and is read in frame from base 1. V has 4 bases trimmed and J has 6 bases trimmed; junction bases matching no gene number 6. CDR1 and CDR2, per the germline V gene, are MDHEN and SYDVKM. The time point label, read with the paper, signifies: about a year on ibrutinib. For TCR beta library preparation, roughly 2 micrograms of genomic DNA were extracted from the cryopreserved PBMCs. High-throughput TCR beta sequencing was performed on longitudinal blood samples from CLL patients receiving ibrutinib monotherapy. The patients took part in an open-label, single-center phase 2 trial of ibrutinib monotherapy. With regard to this clone: Its antigen is still unknown. No base quality information exists; no much larger clone differs at one position.

On the study overall, not on this receptor specifically: Clonality increased at ibrutinib response, stayed stable in sustained remission, and fell back toward baseline at progression. At baseline, clonality was higher than in age-matched healthy donors and showed a strong correlation with circulating CD8+ T-cell counts. Lymph node repertoires were not examined, and the timing of sampling was not matched between patients in sustained remission and those whose disease progressed. Public clonotypes were rare and either shrank or stayed stable during treatment, and the rise in clonality at ibrutinib response reflected expansion of private clonotypes.

The chain links TRBV28 with TRBJ2-2; 9 central bases correspond to TRBD1. This clonotype was sampled from a human donor with chronic lymphocytic leukemia. Sequenced material: PBMCs, taken after 12 months of ibrutinib treatment. The base sequence is TGTGCCAGCAGTTCCGGACAGGGGTTACCCGGGGAGCTGTTTTTT. It is translated as CASSSGQGLPGELFF.